This T cell receptor (beta chain) was sequenced in a study of CD8 T cells in Susac syndrome. Note on this clonotype: The conserved phenylalanine or tryptophan normally closing the CDR3 is absent here, so this likely arose from a read error.

TCR beta from blood CD8+ and CD4+ T cells was sequenced. From germline, CDR1 is MNHEY and CDR2 SMNVEV (reference sequence). V gave up 9 bases and J gave up 0 bases; unmatched junction bases: 4. This CDR3 is 13 amino acids long. Random hexamers were used to reverse transcribe the RNA input (about 0.5 to 1 ug). The authors amplified TCR beta CDR3 across 54 Vbeta and 13 Jbeta using immunoSEQ multiplex PCR. TCRdb reprocessed the immunoSEQ multiplex PCR reads with MiXCR, giving one entry per CDR3 protein. The sample has approximately 140,000 distinct CDR3 sequences, 65% to 90% seen once; the top ten hold around 0.5%.

Sequenced sample: CD8+ T cells from PBMCs. The genes are TRBV27 and TRBJ2-7, with TRBD1 matching over 8 bases. The TCR was taken from a human donor with multiple sclerosis. The CDR3 region has the DNA TGTGCCAGGTACAGGGGGAGCTCCTACGAGCAGTACATC. It specifies CARYRGSSYEQYI.